This T cell receptor beta chain was captured by sequencing in a study of T cells in localized non-small cell lung cancer. Study-wide results and caveats: Sequencing was restricted to one tumor region; therefore, heterogeneity remains possible. Of the top 100 tumor clones, median roughly 60 were in adjacent lung, 25 to 30 among its top 100. Uninvolved adjacent lung showed higher T cell clonality than tumor.

Comment on this clone: Its antigen is currently unknown.

V was pared by 3 bases and J by 5 bases, with 5 bases of the junction left unmatched. Germline-derived CDR1 and CDR2 are SQVTM and ANQGSEA. The CDR3 spans 14 residues. Sequencing was performed with immunoSEQ multiplex PCR; in TCRdb, only in-frame clones are kept and a portion is missing. The sample lists around 31,000 clones, 90% to 95% occurring once. The chain is built from TRBV29-1 and TRBJ1-1, with 11 bases matching TRBD1. This TCR derives from a woman aged 35-70 years with stage I lung adenocarcinoma. The starting material was peripheral blood, obtained before any cancer treatment. CDR3: CSVEDRGRGTEAFF. Here the CDR3 DNA reads TGCAGCGTTGAGGACAGGGGGCGAGGTACTGAAGCTTTCTTT.